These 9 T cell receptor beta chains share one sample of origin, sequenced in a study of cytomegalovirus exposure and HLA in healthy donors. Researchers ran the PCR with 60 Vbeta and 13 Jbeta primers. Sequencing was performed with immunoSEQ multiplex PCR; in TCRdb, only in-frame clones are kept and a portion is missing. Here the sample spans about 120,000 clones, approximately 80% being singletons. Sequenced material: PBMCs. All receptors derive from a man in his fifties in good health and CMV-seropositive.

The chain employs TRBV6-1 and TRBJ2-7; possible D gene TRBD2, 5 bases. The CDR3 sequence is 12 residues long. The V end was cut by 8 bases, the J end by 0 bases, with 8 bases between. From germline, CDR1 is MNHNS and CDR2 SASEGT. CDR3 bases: TGTGCCAGCCGCGGAGGCTCCTACGAGCAGTACTTC. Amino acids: CASRGGSYEQYF.

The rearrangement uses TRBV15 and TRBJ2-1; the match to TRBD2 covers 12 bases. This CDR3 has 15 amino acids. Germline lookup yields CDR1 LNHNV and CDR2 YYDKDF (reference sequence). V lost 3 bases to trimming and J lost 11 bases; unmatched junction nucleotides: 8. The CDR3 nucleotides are TGTGCCACCAGCAGGAGGACTAGCGGGGAGCAAAAGCAGTTCTTC. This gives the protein CATSRRTSGEQKQFF.

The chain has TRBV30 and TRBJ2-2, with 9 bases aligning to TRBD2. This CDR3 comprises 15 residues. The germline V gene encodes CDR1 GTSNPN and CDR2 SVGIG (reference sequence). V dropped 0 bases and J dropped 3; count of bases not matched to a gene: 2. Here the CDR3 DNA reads TGTGCCTGGAGTGTAGCGGGAGGACACACCGGGGAGCTGTTTTTT. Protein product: CAWSVAGGHTGELFF.

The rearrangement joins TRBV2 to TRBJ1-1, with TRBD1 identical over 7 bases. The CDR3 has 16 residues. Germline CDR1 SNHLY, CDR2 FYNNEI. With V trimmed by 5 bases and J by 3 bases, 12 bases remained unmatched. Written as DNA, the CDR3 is TGTGCCAGCAGTAGGCAGGGGGGACTGCGAGACACTGAAGCTTTCTTT. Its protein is CASSRQGGLRDTEAFF.

The CDR3 region is CASSPGGTTNTGELFF. The CDR3 DNA is TGTGCCAGCAGCCCCGGAGGGACTACGAACACCGGGGAGCTGTTTTTT. The chain couples TRBV11-2 to TRBJ2-2; 7 bases map to TRBD2. Germline loops: CDR1 SGHAT, CDR2 FQNNGV. The CDR3 totals 16 residues. V was clipped by 5 bases and J by 0 bases; unmatched bases: 6. Full variable domain (outside the CDR3, taken from reference TRBV11-2 and TRBJ2-2): EAGVAQSPRYKIIEKRQSVAFWCNPISGHATLYWYQQILGQGPKLLIQFQNNGVVDDSQLPKDRFSAERLKGVDSTLKIQPAKLEDSAVYLCASSPGGTTNTGELFFGEGSRLTVL.

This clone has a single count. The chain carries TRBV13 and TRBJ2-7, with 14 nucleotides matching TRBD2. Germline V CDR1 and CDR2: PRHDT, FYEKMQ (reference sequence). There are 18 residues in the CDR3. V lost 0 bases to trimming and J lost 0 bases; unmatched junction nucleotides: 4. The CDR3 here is CASSLGTGTSGSSYEQYF. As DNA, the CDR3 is TGTGCCAGCAGCTTAGGCACAGGGACTAGCGGGAGCTCCTACGAGCAGTACTTC.

CDR3 region: CASSYSSAGNYGYTF. DNA for the CDR3: TGTGCCAGCAGTTACTCGTCGGCAGGGAACTATGGCTACACCTTC. The rearrangement joins TRBV6-6 to TRBJ1-2; TRBD1 is a possible D gene (5 bases). In germline, CDR1 is MNHNY, CDR2 SVGAGI (reference sequence). V lost 0 bases, J lost 2 bases, and 10 bases lay in between. This CDR3 is built from 15 residues.

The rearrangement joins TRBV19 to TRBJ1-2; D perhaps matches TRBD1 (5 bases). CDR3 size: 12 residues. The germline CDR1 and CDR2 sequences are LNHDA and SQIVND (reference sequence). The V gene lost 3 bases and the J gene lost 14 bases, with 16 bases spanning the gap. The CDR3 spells CASSMGQFGGTF. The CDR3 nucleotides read TGTGCCAGTAGTATGGGGCAGTTCGGGGGAACCTTC.

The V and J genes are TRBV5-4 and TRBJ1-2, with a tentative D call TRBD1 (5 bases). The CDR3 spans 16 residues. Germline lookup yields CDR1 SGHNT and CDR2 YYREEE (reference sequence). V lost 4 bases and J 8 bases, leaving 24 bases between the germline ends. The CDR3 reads CASSPGGGRVAWGYTF. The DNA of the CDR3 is TGTGCCAGCAGCCCGGGCGGTGGCAGGGTGGCGTGGGGCTACACCTTC. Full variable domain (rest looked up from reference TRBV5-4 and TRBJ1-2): ETGVTQSPTHLIKTRGQQVTLRCSSQSGHNTVSWYQQALGQGPQFIFQYYREEENGRGNFPPRFSGLQFPNYSSELNVNALELDDSALYLCASSPGGGRVAWGYTFGSGTRLTVV.